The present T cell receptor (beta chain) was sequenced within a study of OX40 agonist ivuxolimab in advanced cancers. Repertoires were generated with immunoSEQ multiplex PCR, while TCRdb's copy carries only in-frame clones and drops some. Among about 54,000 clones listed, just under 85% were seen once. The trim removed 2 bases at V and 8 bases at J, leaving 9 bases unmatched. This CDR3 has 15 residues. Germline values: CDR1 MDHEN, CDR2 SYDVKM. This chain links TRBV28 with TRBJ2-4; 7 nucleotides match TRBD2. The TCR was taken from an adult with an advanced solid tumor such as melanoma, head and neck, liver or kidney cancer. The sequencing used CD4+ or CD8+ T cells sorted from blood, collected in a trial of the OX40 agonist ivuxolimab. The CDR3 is CASSLETSSVDIQYF. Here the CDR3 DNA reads TGTGCCAGCAGTTTAGAGACTAGCTCTGTTGACATTCAGTACTTC.